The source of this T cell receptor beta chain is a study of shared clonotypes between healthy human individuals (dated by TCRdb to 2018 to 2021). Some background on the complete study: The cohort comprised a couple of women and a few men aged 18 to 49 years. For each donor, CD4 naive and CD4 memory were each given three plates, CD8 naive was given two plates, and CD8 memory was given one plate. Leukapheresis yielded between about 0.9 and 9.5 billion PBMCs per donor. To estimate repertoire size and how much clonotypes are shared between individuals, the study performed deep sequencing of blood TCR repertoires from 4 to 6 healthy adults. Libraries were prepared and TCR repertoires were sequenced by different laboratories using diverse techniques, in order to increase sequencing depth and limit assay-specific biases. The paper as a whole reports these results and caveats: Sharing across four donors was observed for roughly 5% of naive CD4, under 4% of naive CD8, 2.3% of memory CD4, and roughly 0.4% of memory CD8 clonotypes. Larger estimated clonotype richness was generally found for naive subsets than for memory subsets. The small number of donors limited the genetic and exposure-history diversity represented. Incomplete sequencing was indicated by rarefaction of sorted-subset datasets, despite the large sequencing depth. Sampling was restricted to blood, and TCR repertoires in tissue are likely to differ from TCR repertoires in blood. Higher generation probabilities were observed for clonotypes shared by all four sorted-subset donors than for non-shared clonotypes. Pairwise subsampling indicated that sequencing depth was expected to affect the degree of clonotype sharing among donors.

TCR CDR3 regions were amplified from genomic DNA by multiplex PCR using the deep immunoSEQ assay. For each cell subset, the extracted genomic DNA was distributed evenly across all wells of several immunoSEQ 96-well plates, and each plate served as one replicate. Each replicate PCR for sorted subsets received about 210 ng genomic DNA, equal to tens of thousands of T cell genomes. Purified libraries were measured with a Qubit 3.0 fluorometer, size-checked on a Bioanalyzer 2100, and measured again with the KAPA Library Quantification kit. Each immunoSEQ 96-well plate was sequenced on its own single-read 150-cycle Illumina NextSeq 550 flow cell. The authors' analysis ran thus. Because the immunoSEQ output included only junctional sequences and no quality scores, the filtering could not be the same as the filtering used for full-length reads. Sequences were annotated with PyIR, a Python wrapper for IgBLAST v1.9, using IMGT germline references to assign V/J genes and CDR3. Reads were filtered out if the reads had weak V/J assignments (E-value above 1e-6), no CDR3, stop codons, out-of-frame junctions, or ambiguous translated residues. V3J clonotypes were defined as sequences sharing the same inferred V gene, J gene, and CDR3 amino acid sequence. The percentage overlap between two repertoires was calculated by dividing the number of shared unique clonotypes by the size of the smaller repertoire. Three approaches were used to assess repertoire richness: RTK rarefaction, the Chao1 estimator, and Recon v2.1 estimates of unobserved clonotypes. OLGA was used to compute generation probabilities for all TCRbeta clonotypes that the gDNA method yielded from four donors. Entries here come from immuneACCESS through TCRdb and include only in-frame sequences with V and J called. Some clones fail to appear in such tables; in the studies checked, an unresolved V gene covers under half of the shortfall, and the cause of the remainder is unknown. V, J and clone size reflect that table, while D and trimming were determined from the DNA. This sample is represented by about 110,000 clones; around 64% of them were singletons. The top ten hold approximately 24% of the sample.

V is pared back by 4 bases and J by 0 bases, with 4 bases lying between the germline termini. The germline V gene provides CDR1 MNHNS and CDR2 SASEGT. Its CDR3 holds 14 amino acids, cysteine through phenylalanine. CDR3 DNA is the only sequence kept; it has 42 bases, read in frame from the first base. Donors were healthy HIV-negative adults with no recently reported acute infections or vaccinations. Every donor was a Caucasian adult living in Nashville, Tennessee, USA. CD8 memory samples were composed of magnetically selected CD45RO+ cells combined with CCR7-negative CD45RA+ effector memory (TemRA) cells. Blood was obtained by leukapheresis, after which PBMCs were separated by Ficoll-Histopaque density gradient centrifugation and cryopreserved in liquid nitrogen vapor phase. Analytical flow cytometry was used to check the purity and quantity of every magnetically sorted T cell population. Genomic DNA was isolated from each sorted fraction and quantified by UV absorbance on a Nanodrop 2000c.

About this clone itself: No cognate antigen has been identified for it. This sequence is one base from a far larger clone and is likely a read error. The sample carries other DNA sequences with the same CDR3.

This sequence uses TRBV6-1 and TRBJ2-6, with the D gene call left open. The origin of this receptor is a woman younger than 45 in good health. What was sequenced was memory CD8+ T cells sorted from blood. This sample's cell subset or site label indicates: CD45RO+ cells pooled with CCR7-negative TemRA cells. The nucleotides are TGTGCCAGCAGTGGGGGCTCTGGGGCCAACGTCCTGACTTTC. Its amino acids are CASSGGSGANVLTF.